Each of the 26 T cell receptor beta chains below was sequenced from the same sample in a study of spatial heterogeneity in lung cancer. General study results and limits: Intratumoral expanded alpha and beta TCR counts were found to track tumor mutation counts.

Using its own MiXCR run on the 5' RACE reads, TCRdb lists one record per CDR3 protein. The sample holds some 15,000 distinct CDR3 sequences, roughly 7.3% seen once. The time point was: sample taken at primary tumor resection. These receptors' antigens are unknown. The material sequenced was lung tumor tissue, taken at surgery. These receptor sequences come from a male donor with early-stage non-small cell lung cancer.

This clonotype was seen repeatedly, ten times or more. This rearrangement joins TRBV5-4 to TRBJ1-1; no clear D gene. The CDR3 consists of 17 residues. Germline V gene sequence: CDR1 SGHNT, CDR2 YYREEE (reference sequence). The V end was cut by 2 bases, the J end by 5 bases, with 22 bases between. The CDR3 DNA is TGTGCCAGCAGCTTAATGGAATCAAGGTGGAGAGGAACTGAAGCTTTCTTT. Translation: CASSLMESRWRGTEAFF. Variable domain in full (rest from reference TRBV5-4 and TRBJ1-1): ETGVTQSPTHLIKTRGQQVTLRCSSQSGHNTVSWYQQALGQGPQFIFQYYREEENGRGNFPPRFSGLQFPNYSSELNVNALELDDSALYLCASSLMESRWRGTEAFFGQGTRLTVV.

This clonotype was recorded a few times. V and J are TRBV11-2 and TRBJ1-1; no firm D call. V was shortened by 4 bases and J by 0 bases, with 12 bases between the two germline ends. This CDR3 region has 15 residues. Germline CDR1 is SGHAT and CDR2 is FQNNGV. CDR3 loop: CASSSLYGMNTEAFF. Here the CDR3 DNA reads TGTGCCAGCAGCTCTCTTTACGGTATGAACACTGAAGCTTTCTTT.

This clonotype was seen repeatedly, ten times or more. The chain is built from TRBV7-9 and TRBJ2-5; perhaps D is TRBD1 or TRBD2 (5 bases each). V was clipped by 2 bases and J by 10 bases, with 17 bases between them. CDR1 is SEHNR and CDR2 is FQNEAQ in the germline V gene (reference sequence). CDR3 length: 14 residues. The CDR3 spells CASSLRGQEGFQYF. The CDR3 coding sequence is TGTGCCAGCAGCTTACGCGGACAAGAGGGGTTCCAGTACTTC.

Ten or more counts support this clonotype. V is TRBV7-3 and J is TRBJ2-6; tentatively, D is TRBD1 or TRBD2 (5 bases each). The length of the CDR3 is 16 residues. Germline values: CDR1 SGHTA, CDR2 FQGTGA. The ends were cut back, 5 bases at V and 3 bases at J, with 14 bases in the middle. The CDR3 DNA reads TGTGCCAGCAGCCCGAGTGGGACGTTTGGGGCCAACGTCCTGACTTTC. Translating it yields CASSPSGTFGANVLTF.

The chain joins TRBV7-2 to TRBJ2-5; 10 nucleotides line up with TRBD1. The CDR3 sequence is 13 residues long. V was clipped by 6 bases and J by 9 bases; unmatched bases: 7. Germline loops: CDR1 SGHTA, CDR2 FQGNSA. This CDR3 is CASSLGQGYAQYF. CDR3 coding DNA: TGTGCCAGCAGTTTGGGACAGGGGTATGCCCAGTACTTC.

The table lists this clonotype with many counts. V gene TRBV10-2 combines with J gene TRBJ1-3; D may be TRBD1 (6 bases). This CDR3 region has 13 residues. The ends were cut back, 2 bases at V and 10 bases at J, with 12 bases in the middle. Germline V lookup: CDR1 WSHSY, CDR2 SAAADI. CDR3 bases: TGCGCCAGCAGTGAGCTCCCGAGGGGGACCATATATTTT. It yields the protein CASSELPRGTIYF.

The chain is built from TRBV27 and TRBJ2-5, with unresolved D. CDR3 size: 14 residues. Germline CDR1 and CDR2: MNHEY and SMNVEV (reference sequence). Trimming left V 0 bases short and J 2 bases short, with 7 bases between. The CDR3 sequence: CASSLSWFQETQYF. The CDR3 bases are TGTGCCAGCAGTTTATCTTGGTTTCAAGAGACCCAGTACTTC.

At least ten counts were recorded for this clonotype. CDR3: CSAREGQITEAFF. For the CDR3, the DNA is TGCAGTGCTAGGGAGGGGCAAATCACTGAAGCTTTCTTT. The chain links TRBV20-1 to TRBJ1-1, with D perhaps TRBD1 (5 bases). Trimming left V 3 bases short and J 4 bases short, with 12 bases between. The CDR3 runs to 13 residues. The V gene's germline CDR1 is DFQATT and CDR2 SNEGSKA (reference sequence).

In its sample, this clonotype was seen many times. The gene calls are TRBV3-1 and TRBJ1-4; no clear D gene. Germline V lookup: CDR1 LGHDT, CDR2 YNNKEL (reference sequence). V gave up 3 bases and J gave up 4 bases, with 15 bases separating them. The CDR3 covers 16 residues. This CDR3 reads CASSQAPGLSNEKLFF. Here the CDR3 DNA reads TGTGCCAGCAGCCAGGCCCCTGGACTGAGTAATGAAAAACTGTTTTTT.

The V gene is TRBV7-2, the J gene TRBJ1-5; TRBD1 matches at 7 bases. Germline CDR1 and CDR2: SGHTA and FQGNSA. J gave up 4 bases and V 3 bases, and 6 bases lay outside the gene matches. This CDR3 region has 15 residues. The CDR3 loop is CASSFRQGSNQPQHF. The CDR3 region has the DNA TGTGCCAGCAGCTTCCGACAGGGTTCAAATCAGCCCCAGCATTTT.

The chain employs TRBV13 and TRBJ2-7; no firm D call. Germline CDR1 is PRHDT and CDR2 is FYEKMQ (reference sequence). CDR3 length: 14 residues. Here the CDR3 DNA reads TGTGCCGGCAGCTCCCCAAGGCGATCCTACGAGCAGTACGTC. Residues: CAGSSPRRSYEQYV.

This clonotype was seen only a few times. V is TRBV20-1 and J is TRBJ1-6; TRBD1 might be the D (5 bases). Germline lookup yields CDR1 DFQATT and CDR2 SNEGSKA (reference sequence). Trimming cost V 2 bases and J 8 bases, with 10 bases left between them. The CDR3 sequence is 13 residues long. The CDR3 nucleotides are TGCAGTGCTAGACAGACAGACGATTCACCCCTCCACTTT. Translated, it gives CSARQTDDSPLHF.

Regarding this clonotype: With a much larger clone just one base away, this may be a read error. The chain employs TRBV7-2 and TRBJ1-2; D uncertain. CDR1 is SGHTA, CDR2 FQGNSA, per germline. This CDR3 is 13 amino acids long. In DNA, the CDR3 is TGTGCCGGCAGCTTCATGGGAAGCTATGGCTACACCTTC. It codes for CAGSFMGSYGYTF.

In this sample, this clonotype is medium-sized (0.01 to 0.1%). The V and J genes are TRBV6-5 and TRBJ2-3, with D maybe TRBD2 (5 bases). The CDR3 extends over 13 amino acids. Germline lookup yields CDR1 MNHEY and CDR2 SVGAGI. V lost 5 bases to trimming and J lost 7 bases, with 13 bases between them. The CDR3 DNA reads TGTGCCAGCAGTCCCAGAGAGGGAAATACGCAGTATTTT. It specifies CASSPREGNTQYF.

In its sample, this clonotype was seen many times. V and J are TRBV29-1 and TRBJ2-1, with D perhaps TRBD2 (5 bases). V lost 7 bases to trimming and J lost 8 bases, with 18 bases between them. Germline values: CDR1 SQVTM, CDR2 ANQGSEA. The CDR3 is 13 residues long. As DNA, the CDR3 is TGCAGCGCATTACGGCCGGAGAGGGATGAGCAGTTCTTC. Residues: CSALRPERDEQFF.

This clonotype appeared a few times. The chain uses TRBV10-2 and TRBJ2-2; 10 bases match TRBD2. Germline CDR1 and CDR2: WSHSY and SAAADI. The V segment lost 3 bases and the J segment 4 bases; nucleotides outside the gene matches: 5. The CDR3 has 16 residues. Written as DNA, the CDR3 is TGCGCCAGCAGTGATGGAGCGGGGGGGCGCACCGGGGAGCTGTTTTTT. Protein product: CASSDGAGGRTGELFF.

This clonotype is termed medium-sized. V is TRBV3-1 and J is TRBJ1-1; unclear D gene. Between the trimmed V and J ends, which lost 4 bases and 1 base, there was a span of 7 bases. Germline V gene sequence: CDR1 LGHDT, CDR2 YNNKEL (reference sequence). The CDR3 is 13 residues long. This CDR3 is CASSPDGNTEAFF. In DNA, the CDR3 is TGTGCCAGCAGCCCCGACGGGAACACTGAAGCTTTCTTT.

The chain carries TRBV7-2 and TRBJ2-5; 11 bases map to TRBD2. This CDR3 contains 17 residues. J gave up 7 bases and V 1 base, and 11 bases lay outside the gene matches. Germline V CDR1 and CDR2: SGHTA, FQGNSA. CDR3 in DNA: TGTGCCAGCAGCTTAGAAATGATGTCTAGCGGGGGGTGGACCCAGTACTTC. This gives the protein CASSLEMMSSGGWTQYF.

This clonotype showed up many times. The V and J genes are TRBV10-3 and TRBJ1-2; 7 nucleotides agree with TRBD1. CDR1 ENHRY and CDR2 SYGVKD come from the germline V gene. CDR3 length: 13 residues. The V gene end was trimmed by 10 bases and the J gene end by 2 bases; junction bases not matched to a gene: 7. CDR3 nucleotides: TGTGCCACCCGGGGGACAGAGAACTATGGCTACACCTTC. Its protein product is CATRGTENYGYTF.

This clonotype is judged medium-sized. The chain employs TRBV19 and TRBJ2-2; the D gene is possibly TRBD1 (5 bases). Trimming took 5 bases from V and 7 from J, leaving 17 bases between them. Germline assignment: CDR1 LNHDA and CDR2 SQIVND (reference sequence). The CDR3 contains 15 residues. CDR3 sequence (DNA): TGTGCCAGTAGTTCAACCGCCCAGGGAATCGGGGAGCTGTTTTTT. It translates to CASSSTAQGIGELFF.

Sample share makes this clonotype medium-sized. This chain uses TRBV2 with TRBJ2-1, with D unresolved. V was pared by 10 bases and J by 4 bases, with 14 bases between. The CDR3 consists of 13 residues. Germline lookup yields CDR1 SNHLY and CDR2 FYNNEI. CDR3 loop: CATGELQYNEQFF. The CDR3 region has the DNA TGTGCCACCGGAGAACTGCAGTACAATGAGCAGTTCTTC.

This clonotype has more than one count but fewer than ten. The chain couples TRBV18 to TRBJ2-5, with D unclear. Deletions cut 5 bases from V and 4 bases from J, with 11 bases between. The CDR3 loop spans 13 amino acids. CDR1 and CDR2 from the germline V gene are KGHSH and LQKENI. This CDR3 reads CASSGVAGETQYF. The CDR3 region has the DNA TGTGCCAGCTCAGGGGTCGCCGGAGAGACCCAGTACTTC. Supplemented by reference TRBV18 and TRBJ2-5, the full variable domain reads NAGVMQNPRHLVRRRGQEARLRCSPMKGHSHVYWYRQLPEEGLKFMVYLQKENIIDESGMPKERFSAEFPKEGPSILRIQQVVRGDSAAYFCASSGVAGETQYFGPGTRLLVL.

This clonotype has just a few counts. The rearrangement links TRBV5-1 to TRBJ2-1; D might be TRBD2 (6 bases). The CDR3 contains 15 residues. Germline assignment: CDR1 SGHRS and CDR2 YFSETQ. Trimming removed 5 bases from V and 4 bases from J, with 16 bases in between. Written as DNA, the CDR3 is TGCGCCAGCAGATCACTCGGGGACTGTTACAATGAGCAGTTCTTC. Protein sequence: CASRSLGDCYNEQFF. Together with reference TRBV5-1 and TRBJ2-1, the CDR3 gives the full variable domain: KAGVTQTPRYLIKTRGQQVTLSCSPISGHRSVSWYQQTPGQGLQFLFEYFSETQRNKGNFPGRFSGRQFSNSRSEMNVSTLELGDSALYLCASRSLGDCYNEQFFGPGTRLTVL.

The gene calls are TRBV5-6 and TRBJ2-6; tentative D call: TRBD2 (5 bases). The V gene's germline CDR1 is SGHDT and CDR2 YYEEEE. V was cut by 3 bases and J by 4 bases, with 11 bases left in between. This CDR3 comprises 15 residues. The CDR3: CASSSRAAGANVLTF. CDR3 in DNA: TGTGCCAGCAGCTCTCGAGCGGCAGGGGCCAACGTCCTGACTTTC.

This chain links TRBV19 with TRBJ2-1, with 7 bases fitting TRBD2. The CDR3 covers 15 residues. The V and J ends lost 4 bases and 2 bases, in that order; junction bases with no gene match: 5. Germline V gene data show CDR1 as LNHDA and CDR2 as SQIVND (reference sequence). The CDR3 DNA sequence: TGTGCCAGTAGTAGGCCTAGCGGTCCCTACAATGAGCAGTTCTTC. Protein: CASSRPSGPYNEQFF.

At least ten counts were recorded for this clonotype. V and J are TRBV7-2 and TRBJ1-4; 11 bases fit TRBD1. CDR1 SGHTA and CDR2 FQGNSA come from the germline V gene. The CDR3 extends over 13 amino acids. Trimming cost V 6 bases and J 8 bases; bases outside gene matches: 2. The CDR3 is CASSRDRGEKLFF. CDR3 nucleotides: TGTGCCAGCAGTCGGGACAGGGGGGAAAAACTGTTTTTT.